This T cell receptor beta chain was obtained from a study of cytomegalovirus exposure and HLA in healthy donors. General study findings and limits: One later analysis reportedly identified an Asian-associated ancestry cluster that showed fewer N-insertions than the roughly 670-donor mean. Later, TCR association rates were found to vary by HLA locus, highest for DRB1 and lowest for HLA-C.

Germline V gene lookup returns CDR1 SEHNR and CDR2 FQNEAQ (reference sequence). The J segment lost 2 bases and the V segment lost 4 bases, leaving 2 bases of the junction unmatched. The CDR3 has 15 amino acids. Healthy donors of bone marrow made up the group. PCR amplification relied on 60 Vbeta primers (plus 13 Jbeta primers). The method was immunoSEQ multiplex PCR; TCRdb's version includes in-frame clones alone and lacks a portion of them. Here the sample table reports approximately 130,000 clones. Concerning this clone: Its target is unknown.

This chain connects TRBV7-9 to TRBJ2-1; 10 positions agree with TRBD2. This sequence was found in a woman between 55 and 75 years old in good health and CMV-seronegative. Sequenced sample: PBMCs. CDR3 sequence: CASSSTSGTYNEQFF. As DNA, the CDR3 is TGTGCCAGCAGCTCCACTAGCGGGACCTACAATGAGCAGTTCTTC. Using reference TRBV7-9 and TRBJ2-1 for the parts outside the CDR3, the full variable domain is DTGVSQNPRHKITKRGQNVTFRCDPISEHNRLYWYRQTLGQGPEFLTYFQNEAQLEKSRLLSDRFSAERPKGSFSTLEIQRTEQGDSAMYLCASSSTSGTYNEQFFGPGTRLTVL.